This is a list of T cell receptor beta chains from one sample in a study of blood T cells in healthy people across ages. TCRdb recomputed calls from the 5' RACE reads with MiXCR, one row per CDR3 protein. In the table there are around 2 million distinct CDR3 sequences, about two fifths of which are singletons. The sample consisted of blood. These receptors were taken from a human donor in good health. CDR3s include the opening cysteine and the closing phenylalanine or tryptophan. The D gene is left open where the match is weak. Not all rows give a size; the values are once, few, many and, for expanded clones, a class.

j_gene	abundance	d_gene	v_gene	CDR3aa	CDR3nt
TRBJ1-4	NA	TRBD1	TRBV28	CASRATTTGGVEKLFF	TGTGCCAGCAGAGCCACCACAACAGGGGGTGTTGAAAAACTGTTTTTT
TRBJ2-7	few	TRBD1	TRBV4-2	CASSNIRDRIHEQYF	TGTGCCAGCAGCAATATCCGGGACAGGATTCACGAGCAGTACTTC
TRBJ1-5	few	TRBD1	TRBV7-2	CASSTGGASNQPQHF	TGTGCCAGCAGCACAGGGGGGGCGAGCAATCAGCCCCAGCATTTT
TRBJ1-1	NA	NA	TRBV2	CASTQGLNTEAFF	TGTGCCAGCACCCAGGGGTTGAACACTGAAGCTTTCTTT
TRBJ2-3	NA	TRBD2	TRBV4-2	CASSRPGGVTDTQYF	TGTGCCAGCAGCCGGCCCGGGGGGGTCACAGATACGCAGTATTTT
TRBJ2-7	few	NA	TRBV7-8	CASSLTDPPYEQYF	TGTGCCAGCAGCTTAACAGATCCCCCTTACGAGCAGTACTTC
TRBJ2-2	NA	TRBD2	TRBV25-1	CASSGRLAGGRHLTGELFF	TGTGCCAGCAGTGGAAGACTAGCGGGGGGGCGTCATCTAACCGGGGAGCTGTTTTTT
TRBJ2-3	few	NA	TRBV28	CASSSRHTDTQYF	TGTGCCAGCAGTTCCCGCCATACAGATACGCAGTATTTT
TRBJ2-1	few	TRBD1	TRBV7-3	CASSFGTGGGYEQFF	TGTGCCAGCAGCTTCGGGACAGGGGGGGGGTATGAGCAGTTCTTC
TRBJ2-1	NA	NA	TRBV15	CATSSDRGQTNEQFF	TGTGCCACCAGCAGCGACCGGGGACAAACCAATGAGCAGTTCTTC
TRBJ2-1	many	NA	TRBV11-2	CASSQDLTNEQFF	TGTGCCAGCAGCCAGGACCTTACCAATGAGCAGTTCTTC
TRBJ2-5	few	NA	TRBV29-1	CSVAPGPTQETQYF	TGCAGCGTCGCCCCGGGACCCACCCAAGAGACCCAGTACTTC
TRBJ1-4	NA	NA	TRBV7-2	CASSLAGLIGGKLFF	TGTGCCAGCAGCTTAGCGGGTCTGATCGGCGGGAAACTGTTTTTT
TRBJ2-1	NA	NA	TRBV29-1	CSVEDRARVYRNEQFF	TGCAGCGTTGAAGATCGGGCCCGGGTTTATCGCAATGAGCAGTTCTTC
TRBJ1-3	once	NA	TRBV18	CASSPNRDPSGNTIYF	TGTGCCAGCTCACCAAACAGGGACCCCTCTGGAAACACCATATATTTT
TRBJ1-1	NA	NA	TRBV3-1	CASSLHETVNTEAFF	TGTGCCAGCAGCCTCCATGAGACAGTGAACACTGAAGCTTTCTTT
TRBJ2-7	few	NA	TRBV6-5	CASRSPGSDEQYF	TGTGCCAGCAGATCCCCCGGGTCAGACGAGCAGTACTTC
TRBJ1-2	NA	NA	TRBV9	CASSAGPIWNYGYTF	TGTGCCAGCAGCGCGGGACCAATCTGGAACTATGGCTACACCTTC
TRBJ2-3	NA	TRBD1	TRBV4-2	CASRTGSRTDTQYF	TGTGCCAGCAGGACAGGGAGTAGGACAGATACGCAGTATTTT
TRBJ2-1	NA	TRBD2	TRBV20-1	CSAPLGLAYGEQFF	TGCAGTGCCCCATTAGGACTAGCTTACGGTGAGCAGTTCTTC
TRBJ2-1	many	NA	TRBV5-1	CASSLAASYNEQFF	TGTGCCAGCAGTTTAGCCGCCTCCTACAATGAGCAGTTCTTC
TRBJ1-6	NA	NA	TRBV11-2	CASSLGPVVSPLHF	TGTGCCAGCAGCTTAGGTCCCGTGGTTTCACCCCTCCACTTT
TRBJ2-2	few	NA	TRBV29-1	CSVAELGSGELFF	TGCAGCGTTGCTGAGTTGGGATCCGGGGAGCTGTTTTTT
TRBJ1-5	few	NA	TRBV4-1	CASSQATGFNQPQHF	TGCGCCAGCAGCCAAGCGACAGGTTTCAATCAGCCCCAGCATTTT
TRBJ2-3	once	NA	TRBV27	CTSSSQRIDTQYF	TGTACCAGCAGTTCCCAGCGTATTGATACGCAGTATTTT
TRBJ2-7	NA	NA	TRBV7-6	CASSLAEDGTYEQYF	TGTGCCAGCAGCTTAGCCGAGGACGGGACCTACGAGCAGTACTTC
TRBJ1-2	NA	TRBD1	TRBV28	CASSLNSRGQGNYGYTF	TGTGCCAGCAGTTTAAACTCCCGGGGACAGGGGAACTATGGCTACACCTTC
TRBJ2-7	NA	NA	TRBV20-1	CSPPKARSSYEQYF	TGCAGTCCTCCCAAAGCACGGTCATCCTACGAGCAGTACTTC
TRBJ2-7	NA	TRBD2	TRBV20-1	CSANRLAGIYEQYF	TGCAGTGCTAACCGACTAGCGGGGATATACGAGCAGTACTTC
TRBJ1-2	many	NA	TRBV12-3/TRBV12-4	CASSLNRAYGYTF	TGTGCCAGCAGTTTAAACAGGGCCTATGGCTACACCTTC
TRBJ2-3	few	NA	TRBV5-1	CASSPRGEASTDTQYF	TGCGCCAGCAGCCCGAGGGGGGAAGCTAGCACAGATACGCAGTATTTT
TRBJ2-2	NA	NA	TRBV6-2/TRBV6-3	CASSPRTGTGELFF	TGTGCCAGCAGTCCTCGGACGGGCACCGGGGAGCTGTTTTTT
TRBJ2-1	NA	NA	TRBV10-3	CAISASDNEQFF	TGTGCCATCAGTGCGTCAGACAATGAGCAGTTCTTC
TRBJ1-2	many	TRBD1	TRBV28	CASSPSTGGGYTF	TGTGCCAGCAGTCCTTCAACAGGGGGTGGCTACACCTTC
TRBJ2-6	many	NA	TRBV27	CASRFSSAGANVLTF	TGTGCCAGCAGGTTTAGTAGCGCTGGGGCCAACGTCCTGACTTTC
TRBJ1-6	NA	NA	TRBV5-6	CASSSLTGFSPLHF	TGTGCCAGCAGCTCCCTCACAGGGTTCTCACCCCTCCACTTT
TRBJ2-3	NA	NA	TRBV7-2	CACGVGGTDTQYF	TGTGCTTGCGGCGTGGGGGGCACAGATACGCAGTATTTT
TRBJ1-5	NA	NA	TRBV10-3	CAISSTGPTGQPQHF	TGTGCCATCAGTTCAACAGGCCCCACAGGTCAGCCCCAGCATTTT
TRBJ2-7	NA	TRBD1	TRBV5-1	CASSKGQIVEQYF	TGCGCCAGCAGCAAGGGACAGATTGTCGAGCAGTACTTC
TRBJ2-3	few	NA	TRBV21-1	CASSKAGSGAGDSTDTQYF	TGTGCCAGCAGCAAAGCGGGGTCGGGCGCGGGGGACAGCACAGATACGCAGTATTTT
TRBJ2-5	NA	NA	TRBV7-9	CASSGQEGVGQYF	TGTGCCAGCAGCGGACAAGAGGGGGTGGGGCAGTACTTC
TRBJ2-7	few	NA	TRBV6-2/TRBV6-3	CASSPYFPGYEQYF	TGTGCCAGCAGTCCCTATTTTCCTGGCTACGAGCAGTACTTC
TRBJ2-3	NA	TRBD1	TRBV28	CASRTGTATDTQYF	TGTGCCAGCCGAACCGGGACAGCCACAGATACGCAGTATTTT
TRBJ1-1	few	NA	TRBV20-1	CSARDPMGGLKAFF	TGCAGTGCTAGAGACCCTATGGGGGGACTGAAAGCTTTCTTT
TRBJ2-7	NA	NA	TRBV5-1	CASRATQGYEQYF	TGCGCCAGCAGAGCCACACAGGGCTACGAGCAGTACTTC
TRBJ2-7	NA	TRBD1	TRBV29-1	CSARDRDFYEQYF	TGCAGCGCCCGGGACAGGGACTTCTACGAGCAGTACTTC
TRBJ1-2	NA	NA	TRBV15	CATSLRGPWGYTF	TGTGCCACCAGCTTAAGGGGCCCTTGGGGCTACACCTTC
TRBJ2-1	few	TRBD2	TRBV6-2/TRBV6-3	CASSYSTSGADNEQFF	TGTGCCAGCAGTTACTCCACTAGCGGGGCTGACAATGAGCAGTTCTTC
TRBJ1-5	NA	NA	TRBV6-1	CASSKGVVSGPFKQSQHF	TGTGCCAGCAGTAAAGGTGTAGTTTCCGGGCCCTTTAAACAGTCCCAGCATTTT
TRBJ2-5	once	NA	TRBV29-1	CSVEKRRRETQYF	TGCAGCGTTGAAAAGCGCCGCCGAGAGACCCAGTACTTC
TRBJ1-6	NA	TRBD1	TRBV5-1	CASSQQGTGDSPLHF	TGCGCCAGCAGCCAACAGGGGACAGGGGATTCACCCCTCCACTTT
TRBJ1-1	NA	NA	TRBV4-1	CASSQERMNTEAFF	TGCGCCAGCAGCCAAGAACGGATGAACACTGAAGCTTTCTTT
TRBJ2-3	many	NA	TRBV20-1	CSARVGLTSTDTQYF	TGCAGTGCTAGAGTAGGCCTTACTAGCACAGATACGCAGTATTTT